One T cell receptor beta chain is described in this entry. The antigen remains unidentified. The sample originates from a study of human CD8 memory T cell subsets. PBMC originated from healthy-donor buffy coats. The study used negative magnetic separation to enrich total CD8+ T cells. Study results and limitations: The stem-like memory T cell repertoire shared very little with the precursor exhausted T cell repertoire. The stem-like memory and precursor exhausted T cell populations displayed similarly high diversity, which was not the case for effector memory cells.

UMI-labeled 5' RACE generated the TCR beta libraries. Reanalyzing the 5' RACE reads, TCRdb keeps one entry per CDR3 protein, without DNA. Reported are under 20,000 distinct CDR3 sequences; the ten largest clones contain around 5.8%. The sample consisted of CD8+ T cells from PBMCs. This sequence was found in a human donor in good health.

The chain's CDR3 is CASSLNRVYEQYF. The rearrangement links TRBV7-9 to TRBJ2-7; TCRdb's D call, TRBD1, is unchecked because there is no DNA. Germline V gene lookup returns CDR1 SEHNR and CDR2 FQNEAQ (reference sequence). The length of the CDR3 is 13 residues.